This T cell receptor beta chain was identified in a study of T cells in Graves' hyperthyroidism and ophthalmopathy. The study, taken as a whole, reports: Blood shared most expanded thyroid clonotypes above 0.001.

Individuals with ophthalmopathy presented a Clinical Activity Score of at least 3, a NOSPECS grade of at least 4 and a duration under 3 months. The PBMCs were taken from under 12 ml of fresh peripheral blood. On this clonotype itself: What it binds is unknown. Just one base apart from a much larger clone, this may be a read error.

Amplification yielded TCR beta CDR3 regions, with RNA transcripts as the source. HTBI primers were employed in a first-round RT-PCR of the TCR CDR3. TCRdb redid the calling of the multiplex PCR reads with MiXCR, one entry per CDR3 protein. The table shows 500,000 to 650,000 distinct CDR3 sequences, with about 15% occurring only once. J lost 8 bases, V lost 4 bases, and 12 bases had no gene match. Germline-derived CDR1 and CDR2 are SGHRS and YFSETQ. The CDR3 totals 16 residues. This chain links TRBV5-1 with TRBJ2-1, with 10 positions matching TRBD2. The sequencing sample was made of blood. This receptor was obtained from a woman under 30 with Graves' ophthalmopathy. The CDR3: CASSKGPAGGYDEQFF. Written as DNA, the CDR3 is TGCGCCAGCAGCAAGGGACCAGCGGGAGGGTACGATGAGCAGTTCTTC.